Here is one T cell receptor beta chain with its context. The data stem from a study of blood T cell repertoires in COVID-19. Study-wide background: There were acute and convalescent COVID-19 samples, and they came from the United States, Italy and Spain.

This CDR3 has 15 amino acids. Germline loops: CDR1 LGHNT, CDR2 FRNRAP. The ends lost 1 base at V and 7 bases at J; junction bases unmatched: 8. Produced via immunoSEQ multiplex PCR; TCRdb's table is partial and in-frame only. The sample lists some 81,000 clones, about 95% seen once, with approximately 4.3% in the top ten. The sequence derives from a human donor with active COVID-19. The donor label of this sample is uncertain. The chain links TRBV12-5 to TRBJ2-3; 7 nucleotides agree with TRBD1. Material: peripheral blood. The CDR3 DNA sequence: TGTGCTAGTGGTTTGGCCATCTTACAGGGGAATACGCAGTATTTT. Its protein product is CASGLAILQGNTQYF.